Here is one T cell receptor beta chain with its context. The target antigen is unknown. V was clipped by 6 bases and J by 5 bases, with 13 bases between them. Germline CDR1 reads SNHLY; CDR2 reads FYNNEI. This CDR3 comprises 13 residues. This entry comes from a study of graft-versus-host responses after intestinal transplantation. Overall study context: All of the recipients had induction that used anti-thymocyte globulin, then tacrolimus and steroids for approximately 3 years.

Repertoires were generated with immunoSEQ multiplex PCR, while TCRdb's copy carries only in-frame clones and drops some. The sample records more than 65,000 clones, 75% to 95% being singletons. Here the sequenced sample was unstimulated CD8+ T cells sorted from spleen or lymph node cells, taken before transplant. This TCR was sampled from a human donor who was the organ donor for an intestinal transplant. V and J are TRBV2 and TRBJ2-5; D ambiguous. DNA of the CDR3: TGTGCCAGCAGGGACCCCCGGCCGGAGACCCAGTACTTC. It is translated as CASRDPRPETQYF.